The 28 T cell receptor beta chains in this list originate from one sample, sequenced in a study of vaccination effects on CD4 cells after COVID-19. Assay: immunoSEQ multiplex PCR; the TCRdb copy retains only in-frame clones and omits some. The table records more than 45,000 clones, around three quarters of them present only once. Prior to sequencing, the ViraFEST assay stimulated PBMC with viral peptide pools, which expanded the antigen-specific CD4+ T cells. Investigators separated out CD4+ T cells once 10 days of culture had passed. This person's SARS-CoV-2 infection, confirmed by PCR, occurred between March and December 2020. The antigens these receptors bind are not known. The sample consisted of CD4+ T cells from PBMCs cultured with HIV peptides, taken before COVID-19 vaccination. Subset described: HIV-1 Nef peptide pool negative control/reference culture. The source of these receptors is a human donor who had a prior SARS-CoV-2 infection.

V and J are TRBV6-6 and TRBJ2-7; no firm D call. The ends were cut back, 0 bases at V and 6 bases at J, with 9 bases in the middle. The V gene's germline CDR1 is MNHNY and CDR2 SVGAGI (reference sequence). The CDR3 is made up of 13 amino acids. The CDR3 nucleotides read TGTGCCAGCAGTTACTCGAAGGGTCGCGAGCAGTACTTC. Its translation: CASSYSKGREQYF.

V and J are TRBV7-9 and TRBJ2-5; D remains unclear. In germline, CDR1 is SEHNR, CDR2 FQNEAQ (reference sequence). The CDR3 loop spans 19 amino acids. V gave up 4 bases and J gave up 2 bases, with 26 bases separating them. This CDR3 reads CASSSNPGSRNFGQETQYF. In DNA, the CDR3 is TGTGCCAGCAGCTCAAATCCGGGCTCAAGAAATTTTGGGCAAGAGACCCAGTACTTC.

The table lists this clone with a few counts. This chain joins TRBV5-4 and TRBJ2-3; D is unclear. Germline V lookup: CDR1 SGHNT, CDR2 YYREEE (reference sequence). The CDR3 runs 13 residues. Trimming cost V 4 bases and J 2 bases, with 8 bases left between them. This CDR3 reads CASSRWDTDTQYF. CDR3 DNA sequence: TGTGCCAGCAGCAGATGGGACACAGATACGCAGTATTTT.

V and J are TRBV5-4 and TRBJ1-1; D not resolved. Germline CDR1 is SGHNT and CDR2 is YYREEE (reference sequence). CDR3 size: 16 residues. V shed 3 bases and J shed 2 bases, with 17 bases lying between them. CDR3 in DNA: TGTGCCAGCAGCTCGGGCTGGAGGGCGGTAAACACTGAAGCTTTCTTT. Its protein product is CASSSGWRAVNTEAFF.

The CDR3 region is CASSPTSDSYEQYF. Written as DNA, the CDR3 is TGTGCCAGCAGCCCAACTAGTGATTCCTACGAGCAGTACTTC. The chain recombines TRBV5-4 with TRBJ2-7; D might be TRBD2 (5 bases). The ends were cut back, 4 bases at V and 1 base at J, with 12 bases in the middle. This CDR3 spans 14 amino acids. Germline lookup yields CDR1 SGHNT and CDR2 YYREEE (reference sequence).

The gene calls are TRBV5-4 and TRBJ1-1; 7 bases match TRBD1. The CDR3 is 17 amino acids. After removal of 0 bases from V and 1 base from J, the junction contained 9 bases not matched to a gene. Per the germline V gene, CDR1 is SGHNT and CDR2 is YYREEE (reference sequence). CDR3 protein: CASSLGQGTRANTEAFF. CDR3 DNA: TGTGCCAGCAGCTTGGGACAGGGAACAAGGGCGAACACTGAAGCTTTCTTT.

This chain links TRBV27 with TRBJ1-2; 11 nucleotides align to TRBD1. V lost 4 bases, J lost 4 bases, and 11 bases stayed unmatched. CDR1 MNHEY and CDR2 SMNVEV come from the germline V gene (reference sequence). The CDR3 is 17 residues long. CDR3 DNA: TGTGCCAGCAGTTCATCGGGACAGGGGGAAAGGGGCTATGGCTACACCTTC. Residues: CASSSSGQGERGYGYTF.

This chain uses TRBV5-1 with TRBJ1-3; D uncertain. Germline CDR1 is SGHRS and CDR2 is YFSETQ. Trimming removed 4 bases at V and 1 base at J, with 18 bases between. This CDR3 spans 17 amino acids. CDR3 DNA: TGCGCCAGCAGCCCACAAGGCCTCTACGGGTCTGGAAACACCATATATTTT. Residues: CASSPQGLYGSGNTIYF.

The chain carries TRBV7-2 and TRBJ2-5; 8 bases fit TRBD2. With V trimmed by 6 bases and J by 4 bases, 7 bases remained unmatched. The CDR3 has 14 amino acids. The germline V gene has CDR1 SGHTA and CDR2 FQGNSA. CDR3 bases: TGTGCCAGCAGGAAGAGCAGCGGGAGAGAGACCCAGTACTTC. Its protein is CASRKSSGRETQYF.

The gene calls are TRBV6-6 and TRBJ2-3, with 12 nucleotides matching TRBD2. This CDR3 is built from 15 residues. J gave up 5 bases and V 5 bases, and 5 bases lay outside the gene matches. Germline V lookup: CDR1 MNHNY, CDR2 SVGAGI (reference sequence). The CDR3 sequence: CASSRLAGVLDTQYF. In DNA form, the CDR3 reads TGTGCCAGCAGTAGACTAGCGGGAGTTTTAGATACGCAGTATTTT.

This clone was seen a handful of times. This chain connects TRBV6-5 to TRBJ2-1; D might be TRBD1 or TRBD2, each matching 5 bases. V dropped 0 bases and J dropped 4 bases, with 10 bases sitting between them. The length of the CDR3 is 15 residues. The V gene's germline CDR1 is MNHEY and CDR2 SVGAGI. CDR3 amino acids: CASSYSGTGYNEQFF. In DNA, the CDR3 is TGTGCCAGCAGTTACTCCGGGACCGGATACAATGAGCAGTTCTTC.

This sequence joins TRBV5-4 and TRBJ2-7, with 9 bases aligning to TRBD2. The CDR3 has 15 residues. With V trimmed by 6 bases and J by 2 bases, 9 bases remained unmatched. Looked up from germline, CDR1 is SGHNT and CDR2 is YYREEE (reference sequence). As DNA, the CDR3 is TGTGCCAGCACCAAAGCGCCTAGCGGGACCTACGAGCAGTACTTC. As protein: CASTKAPSGTYEQYF. The whole variable domain, remainder taken from reference TRBV5-4 and TRBJ2-7, is ETGVTQSPTHLIKTRGQQVTLRCSSQSGHNTVSWYQQALGQGPQFIFQYYREEENGRGNFPPRFSGLQFPNYSSELNVNALELDDSALYLCASTKAPSGTYEQYFGPGTRLTVT.

The V and J genes are TRBV18 and TRBJ2-3; maybe TRBD1 (5 bases). The CDR3 is made up of 16 amino acids. Trimming took 1 base from V and 2 from J, leaving 13 bases between them. CDR1 and CDR2 (germline): KGHSH, LQKENI. CDR3 residues: CASSPQGRTYTDTQYF. The CDR3 DNA is TGTGCCAGCTCACCACAGGGGCGAACTTACACAGATACGCAGTATTTT.

V usage is TRBV30 and J usage is TRBJ2-3, with 7 bases aligning to TRBD2. J lost 1 base, V lost 2 bases, and 3 bases had no gene match. The CDR3 extends over 14 amino acids. In germline, CDR1 is GTSNPN, CDR2 SVGIG (reference sequence). Here the CDR3 DNA reads TGTGCCTGGAGTAGGCTAGCGGGCACAGATACGCAGTATTTT. Translation: CAWSRLAGTDTQYF. The full variable domain, completed using reference TRBV30 and TRBJ2-3, is SQTIHQWPATLVQPVGSPLSLECTVEGTSNPNLYWYRQAAGRGLQLLFYSVGIGQISSEVPQNLSASRPQDRQFILSSKKLLLSDSGFYLCAWSRLAGTDTQYFGPGTRLTVL.

The rearrangement joins TRBV20-1 to TRBJ1-1; perhaps TRBD1 as D (5 bases). V shed 3 bases and J shed 0 bases, with 8 bases lying between them. This CDR3 has 13 residues. Germline assignment: CDR1 DFQATT and CDR2 SNEGSKA (reference sequence). CDR3 nucleotides: TGCAGTGCTAGTAGACAGTTGAACACTGAAGCTTTCTTT. This codes for CSASRQLNTEAFF.

The chain is built from TRBV9 and TRBJ2-1; D is perhaps TRBD2 (5 bases). V gave up 0 bases and J gave up 6 bases, with 7 bases separating them. Germline CDR1 reads SGDLS; CDR2 reads YYNGEE. This CDR3 has 13 residues. This CDR3 reads CASSVVGANEQFF. DNA for the CDR3: TGTGCCAGCAGCGTAGTGGGAGCCAATGAGCAGTTCTTC.

This clone was picked up one time. The chain recombines TRBV9 with TRBJ2-2, with 7 positions matching TRBD1. The CDR3 has 16 residues. J gave up 2 bases and V 4 bases, and 8 bases lay outside the gene matches. Germline V gene sequence: CDR1 SGDLS, CDR2 YYNGEE. The DNA for the CDR3 is TGTGCCAGCAGCACTACCGGGACAGTTAACACCGGGGAGCTGTTTTTT. Protein product: CASSTTGTVNTGELFF.

This chain links TRBV19 with TRBJ1-2; D perhaps matches TRBD1 (5 bases). Trimming removed 3 bases at V and 5 bases at J, with 10 bases between. Per the germline V gene, CDR1 is LNHDA and CDR2 is SQIVND (reference sequence). This CDR3 comprises 13 residues. CDR3 DNA: TGTGCCAGTAGTATCGACAGATCTTATGGCTACACCTTC. This codes for CASSIDRSYGYTF.

The chain links TRBV3-1 (or the pseudogene TRBV3-2) to TRBJ2-7; D is unresolved. Trimming left V 1 base short and J 3 bases short, with 4 bases between. The germline gives CDR1 LGHDT, CDR2 YNNKEL (reference sequence). The CDR3 spans 12 residues. The chain's CDR3 is CASSQVIYEQYF. The CDR3 DNA is TGTGCCAGCAGCCAAGTTATCTACGAGCAGTACTTC.

The J gene is TRBJ2-5, the V gene TRBV10-3, with 9 positions matching TRBD1. Trimming took 11 bases from V and 5 from J; bases not matched to a gene: 9. CDR3 length: 13 residues. Germline loops: CDR1 ENHRY, CDR2 SYGVKD. The CDR3 DNA reads as TGTGCCGTTGCCGGGACAGGGACGGAGACCCAGTACTTC. Its translation: CAVAGTGTETQYF.

The J gene is TRBJ2-7, the V gene TRBV7-6; 8 nucleotides match TRBD1. There are 17 residues in the CDR3. Germline CDR1 reads SGHVS; CDR2 reads FNYEAQ. V lost 5 bases and J lost 0; bases outside the gene matches: 12. The CDR3, as DNA: TGTGCCAGCAGCCCCCGGCCAGGACAGGGTTTCTCCTACGAGCAGTACTTC. This sequence encodes CASSPRPGQGFSYEQYF.

This clone was observed once. The CDR3 region has the DNA TGTGCCAGCAGCCACAAAGCCGGGACAGGAGAGTACGAGCAGTACTTC. Protein sequence: CASSHKAGTGEYEQYF. The rearrangement links TRBV4-2 to TRBJ2-7; 8 bases are shared with TRBD1. V was pared by 3 bases and J by 4 bases, with 11 bases of the junction left unmatched. The CDR3 has 16 residues. The germline gives CDR1 LGHNA, CDR2 YNFKEQ.

The V gene is TRBV5-5, the J gene TRBJ2-1; 13 bases are a match to TRBD2. The J segment lost 9 bases and the V segment lost 4 bases, leaving 10 bases of the junction unmatched. Germline lookup yields CDR1 SGHKS and CDR2 YYEKEE (reference sequence). The CDR3 is made up of 16 amino acids. As DNA, the CDR3 is TGTGCCAGCAGCATGACTAGACTAGCGGGAGGCCTTGAGCAGTTCTTC. It yields the protein CASSMTRLAGGLEQFF.

This clone is a singleton in its sample. Here the CDR3 DNA reads TGTGCCAGCAGCTTGGTCTTGGTTGGAGTCAGGGTC. As protein: CASSLVLVGVRV. The chain uses TRBV5-6 and TRBJ2-7; D is uncertain. Germline V gene sequence: CDR1 SGHDT, CDR2 YYEEEE. The CDR3 has 12 amino acids.

This clone has just a few counts. The CDR3 loop is CSASKAGGNEQYF. CDR3 nucleotides: TGCAGTGCTAGTAAGGCAGGGGGCAACGAGCAGTACTTC. This sequence joins TRBV20-1 and TRBJ2-7; 8 bases fit TRBD1. V shed 3 bases, J shed 5 bases, and the junction held 6 bases outside the gene matches. The germline V gene encodes CDR1 DFQATT and CDR2 SNEGSKA (reference sequence). CDR3 size: 13 residues.

This clone was seen only a few times. The gene calls are TRBV19 and TRBJ1-6, with a tentative D call TRBD1 (6 bases). Germline V gene sequence: CDR1 LNHDA, CDR2 SQIVND (reference sequence). The V gene lost 6 bases and the J gene lost 1 base, with 13 bases spanning the gap. The CDR3 totals 16 residues. The CDR3 DNA reads TGTGCCAGTAGGGGGGGCACCAATTCCTATAATTCACCCCTCCACTTT. Its protein product is CASRGGTNSYNSPLHF.

The J gene is TRBJ1-1, the V gene TRBV29-1; maybe TRBD1 (5 bases). Germline loops: CDR1 SQVTM, CDR2 ANQGSEA. V lost 3 bases and J lost 1, with 12 bases in between. This CDR3 spans 14 amino acids. CDR3 amino acids: CSVEGRQQNTEAFF. The CDR3 DNA follows: TGCAGCGTTGAGGGGCGGCAACAGAACACTGAAGCTTTCTTT. Full variable domain (rest looked up from reference TRBV29-1 and TRBJ1-1): SAVISQKPSRDICQRGTSLTIQCQVDSQVTMMFWYRQQPGQSLTLIATANQGSEATYESGFVIDKFPISRPNLTFSTLTVSNMSPEDSSIYLCSVEGRQQNTEAFFGQGTRLTVV.

This clone was seen a handful of times. This chain uses TRBV7-2 with TRBJ2-7; the D is unclear. V was cut by 5 bases and J by 6 bases, with 11 bases left in between. The CDR3 has 12 residues. Germline V lookup: CDR1 SGHTA, CDR2 FQGNSA. The CDR3 region has the DNA TGTGCCAGCAGCCGATCCGGGTTCGAGCAGTACTTC. As protein: CASSRSGFEQYF.